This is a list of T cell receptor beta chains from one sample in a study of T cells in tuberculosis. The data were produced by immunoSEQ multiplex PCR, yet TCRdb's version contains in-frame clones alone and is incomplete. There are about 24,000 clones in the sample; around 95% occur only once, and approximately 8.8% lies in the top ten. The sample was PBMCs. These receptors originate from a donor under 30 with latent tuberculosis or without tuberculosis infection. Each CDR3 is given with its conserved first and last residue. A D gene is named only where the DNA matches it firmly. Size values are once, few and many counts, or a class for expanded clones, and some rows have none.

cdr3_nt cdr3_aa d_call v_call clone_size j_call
TGTGCCTCCTGGTCATACGACAGGGGTACTGGCGAGCAGTACTTC CASWSYDRGTGEQYF TRBD1 TRBV30 NA TRBJ2-7
TGTGCCAGTAGTATACCGCGGCCTTCCCCGAACACCGGGGAGCTGTTTTTT CASSIPRPSPNTGELFF NA TRBV19 NA TRBJ2-2
TGTGCCAGCAGTCCAACTAGCGGGGGTGCTCACGAGCAGTACTTC CASSPTSGGAHEQYF TRBD2 TRBV28 NA TRBJ2-7
TGCGCCAGCAGGGAGGTAAGGAGGGATTTTGGAAACACCATATATTTT CASREVRRDFGNTIYF NA TRBV10-1 NA TRBJ1-3
TGTGCCACCGCCACAGGGGGGACCTCCTACGAGCAGTACTTC CATATGGTSYEQYF TRBD1 TRBV15 NA TRBJ2-7
TGTGCCAGCAGAGGAATACGGGGGGCCCGAGAGACCCAGTACTTC CASRGIRGARETQYF NA TRBV28 NA TRBJ2-5
TGCAGCGTTGCAGAACAGGGGAATCAGCCCCAGCATTTT CSVAEQGNQPQHF TRBD1 TRBV29-1 NA TRBJ1-5
TGTGCCAGCAGCAGCGGGACAGGGACCGAGCAGTACTTC CASSSGTGTEQYF TRBD1 TRBV7-6 NA TRBJ2-7
TGCGCCAGCAGCTTACTAGGACAGGGTTCCGGTGAAGCTTTCTTT CASSLLGQGSGEAFF TRBD1 TRBV5-1 NA TRBJ1-1
TGTGCCAGCAGCCCAGACAGGGTGGGCACAGATACGCAGTATTTT CASSPDRVGTDTQYF TRBD1 TRBV7-9 NA TRBJ2-3
TGTGCCAGCAGCACGGTGGGGGGGGCCAATGGCTACACCTTC CASSTVGGANGYTF NA TRBV6-5 NA TRBJ1-2
TGCGCCAGCAGCTTCTTTCAGGGGAGCGGGGAGCTGTTTTTT CASSFFQGSGELFF NA TRBV5-1 few TRBJ2-2
TGTGCCAGCTCACAAGCAGGGGCAACTAATGAAAAACTGTTTTTT CASSQAGATNEKLFF NA TRBV18 NA TRBJ1-4
TGTGCCAGTAGTATAGCTAGCGGGGCTAGCACAGATACGCAGTATTTT CASSIASGASTDTQYF TRBD2 TRBV19 NA TRBJ2-3
TGTGCCAGCAGCGTCCAATCCGGGACAGGGGACAATGAGCAGTTCTTC CASSVQSGTGDNEQFF TRBD1 TRBV9 once TRBJ2-1
TGTGCCAGCAGTCTCCGGGACAGATACCGGTCTGAAGCTTTCTTT CASSLRDRYRSEAFF TRBD1 TRBV6-5 NA TRBJ1-1
TGCGCCAGCAGCCGGGGGACTGGGGCAACTAATGAAAAACTGTTTTTT CASSRGTGATNEKLFF NA TRBV4-1 NA TRBJ1-4
TGTGCCAGCAGCCCTTTCACGGGGGGGCCCAACAATGAGCAGTTCTTC CASSPFTGGPNNEQFF TRBD2 TRBV7-6 NA TRBJ2-1
TGCAGCGTTGCACAGGGTTTTTACGAGCAGTACTTC CSVAQGFYEQYF NA TRBV29-1 NA TRBJ2-7
TGTGCCAGCAGTGAAGACTCAACTACGGATACGCAGTATTTT CASSEDSTTDTQYF NA TRBV2 NA TRBJ2-3
TGTGCCAGCAGTCACAGGGAAGAGACCCAGTACTTC CASSHREETQYF NA TRBV2 NA TRBJ2-5
TGCGCCAGCAGCTTGTCGGGACTCGATCCCCACTATGGCTACACCTTC CASSLSGLDPHYGYTF NA TRBV5-1 NA TRBJ1-2
TGTGCCAGCAGCCAAGAGACAGGCCGAGAGCAGTACTTC CASSQETGREQYF NA TRBV7-8 NA TRBJ2-7
TGTGCCAGCAGGACAGGGGCTATTACCTATGGCTACACCTTC CASRTGAITYGYTF TRBD1 TRBV27 few TRBJ1-2
TGTGCCAGCAGCTTCCGACAGTCAAAATCGAACACTGAAGCTTTCTTT CASSFRQSKSNTEAFF NA TRBV5-6 NA TRBJ1-1
TGTGCCAGCAGTTTTCGGCAGGGAGGGTTGGATGGCTACACCTTC CASSFRQGGLDGYTF NA TRBV27 NA TRBJ1-2
TGTGCCAGCAGGCTGGCGGGGGCCTCCTACGAGCAGTACTTC CASRLAGASYEQYF NA TRBV6-1 NA TRBJ2-7
TGTGCCAGCAGCCTGAATTGGGGGGGCGGATCACCCCTCCACTTT CASSLNWGGGSPLHF NA TRBV14 NA TRBJ1-6
TGCGCCAGCAGCTTGGGACAATGGCCAGAGACCCAGTACTTC CASSLGQWPETQYF NA TRBV5-1 NA TRBJ2-5
TGTGCCAGCAGCCTCTCGGGACAGGGAGAGGGCTACACCTTC CASSLSGQGEGYTF TRBD1 TRBV7-2 NA TRBJ1-2
TGCAGCGTTGAAGGGCGCGGGGGCACCGGGGAGCTGTTTTTT CSVEGRGGTGELFF TRBD2 TRBV29-1 NA TRBJ2-2
TGTGCCATCAGTAGGGGAACCACAGGGGCCTTTAATTCACCCCTCCACTTT CAISRGTTGAFNSPLHF TRBD1 TRBV10-3 NA TRBJ1-6
TGTGCCAGCAAGGGGCAGAAGGGCAATCAGCCCCAGCATTTT CASKGQKGNQPQHF NA TRBV6-5 NA TRBJ1-5
TGTGCCAGCGGGTCGGGTCTTGGGTATCAGCCCCAGCATTTT CASGSGLGYQPQHF NA TRBV2 NA TRBJ1-5
TGTGCTAGTGGTTTGGGCGGGAAATATAATTCACCCCTCCACTTT CASGLGGKYNSPLHF NA TRBV12-5 NA TRBJ1-6
TGTGCCAGTAGCCTTACTAGCTCTGAAGCTTTCTTT CASSLTSSEAFF NA TRBV19 NA TRBJ1-1
TGTGCCAGCTCACCCCTCTCCGGGAGCTCCTATAATTCACCCCTCCACTTT CASSPLSGSSYNSPLHF NA TRBV18 NA TRBJ1-6
TGTGCCAGCAGCTTAGCATCGGGAAATTCACCCCTCCACTTT CASSLASGNSPLHF NA TRBV11-3 NA TRBJ1-6
TGTGCCAGCAAAAATCGAACGCCGGGACAGGGGGCAGTAACCGGGGAGCTGTTTTTT CASKNRTPGQGAVTGELFF TRBD1 TRBV11-3 NA TRBJ2-2